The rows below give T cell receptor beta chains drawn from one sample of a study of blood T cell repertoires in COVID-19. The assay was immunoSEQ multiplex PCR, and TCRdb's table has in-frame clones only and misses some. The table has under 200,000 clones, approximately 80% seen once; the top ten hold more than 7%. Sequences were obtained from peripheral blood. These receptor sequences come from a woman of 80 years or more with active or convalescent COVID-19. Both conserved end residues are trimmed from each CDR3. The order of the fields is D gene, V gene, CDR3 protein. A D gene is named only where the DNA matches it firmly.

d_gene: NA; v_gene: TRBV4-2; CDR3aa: ASSLLRGDTQY
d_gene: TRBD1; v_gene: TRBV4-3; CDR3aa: ASSQRDSPNEKLF
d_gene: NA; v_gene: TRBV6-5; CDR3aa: ASSLVDSNTEAF
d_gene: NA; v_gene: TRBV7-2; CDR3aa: ASSPSAYQGGGNTIY
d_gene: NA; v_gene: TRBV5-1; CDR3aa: ASSLAVGALEKLF
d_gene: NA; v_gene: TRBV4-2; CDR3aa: ASSRGEANEKLF
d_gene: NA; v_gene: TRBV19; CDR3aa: ASSTHEGNTIY
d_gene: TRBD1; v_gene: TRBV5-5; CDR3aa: ASSLGNRDRNEKLF
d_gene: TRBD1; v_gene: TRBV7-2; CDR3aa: ASSPGQGANSPLH
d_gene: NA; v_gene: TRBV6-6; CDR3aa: ASSYPQLGADYGYT
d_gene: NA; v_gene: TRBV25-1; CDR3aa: ASSSGGLRGSQPQH
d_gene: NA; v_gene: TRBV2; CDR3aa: ASTTRENTEAF
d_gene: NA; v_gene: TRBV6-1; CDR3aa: ASSGSGRGSTDTQY
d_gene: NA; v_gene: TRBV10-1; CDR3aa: ASTSGIGAEAF
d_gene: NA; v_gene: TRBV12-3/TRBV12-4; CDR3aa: ASSQITEAF
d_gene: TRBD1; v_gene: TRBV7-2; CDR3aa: ASSPTGTGGWNTIY
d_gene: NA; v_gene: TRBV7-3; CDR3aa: ASSLIETGELF
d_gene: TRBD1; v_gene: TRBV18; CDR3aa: ASSPDRAQGNTIY
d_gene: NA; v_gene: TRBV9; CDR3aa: ASSPGTSSYEQY
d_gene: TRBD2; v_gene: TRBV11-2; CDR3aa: ASSMGLAGGVNEQF
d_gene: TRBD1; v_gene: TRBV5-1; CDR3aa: ASSSYTDRGQEKLF
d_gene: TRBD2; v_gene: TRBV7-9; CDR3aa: ASNLGGRYEQY
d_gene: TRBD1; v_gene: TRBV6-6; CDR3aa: ASSSYRGEAF
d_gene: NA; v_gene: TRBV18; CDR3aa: ASSPRRFTDTQY
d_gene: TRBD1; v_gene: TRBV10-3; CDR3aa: ATWTGFTEAF
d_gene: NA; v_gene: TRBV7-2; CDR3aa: ASSLAPPRSYEQY
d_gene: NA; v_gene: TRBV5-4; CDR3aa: ASSLDGGAGELF
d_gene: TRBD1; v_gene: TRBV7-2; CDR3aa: ASSPQGVGEKLF
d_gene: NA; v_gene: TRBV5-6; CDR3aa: ASRSTGSPNEKLF
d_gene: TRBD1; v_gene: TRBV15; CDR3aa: ATSRGRDRGEMPQH
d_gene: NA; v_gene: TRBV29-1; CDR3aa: SVVPGVGEKLF
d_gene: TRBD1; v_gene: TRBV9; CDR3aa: ASSVAPGQGVWEQY
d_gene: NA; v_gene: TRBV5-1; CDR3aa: ASSDGTSLGTEAF
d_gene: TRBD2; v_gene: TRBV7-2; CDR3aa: ASSRGSGGALDTQY